Below are 16 T cell receptor beta chains sequenced from a single sample in a study of identical twins. TCRdb ran MiXCR on the 5' RACE reads and lists one entry per CDR3 protein. The sample lists a few hundred thousand distinct CDR3 sequences, roughly 18% occurring once. The sequencing input was naive T cells sorted from blood. These TCRs come from a man aged 50 or older in good health.

This clonotype occurred a few times. This chain joins TRBV15 and TRBJ1-5; D ambiguous. CDR3 length equals 14 residues. V was pared by 0 bases and J by 6 bases, with 9 bases between. Germline V CDR1 and CDR2: LNHNV, YYDKDF (reference sequence). As DNA, the CDR3 is TGTGCCACCAGCAGAGATCCGGGAAGTCAGCCCCAGCATTTT. This encodes CATSRDPGSQPQHF.

The V gene is TRBV6-1, the J gene TRBJ1-5; a weak D match, TRBD1 (6 bases). Trimming pared 7 bases from V and 3 bases from J, leaving 16 bases between. The CDR3 contains 15 residues. The V gene's germline CDR1 is MNHNS and CDR2 SASEGT. Written as DNA, the CDR3 is TGTGCCAGCACCCCAGAGGGGGGGCCCAATCAGCCCCAGCATTTT. This encodes CASTPEGGPNQPQHF.

This clonotype was detected ten times or more. V usage is TRBV29-1 and J usage is TRBJ2-7, with D perhaps matching TRBD1 or TRBD2 (5 bases each). V lost 4 bases, J lost 0 bases, and 13 bases lay in between. This CDR3 is 14 amino acids long. Germline CDR1 is SQVTM and CDR2 is ANQGSEA. CDR3: CSVATGTYSYEQYF. The CDR3 nucleotides read TGCAGCGTTGCAACCGGGACCTACTCCTACGAGCAGTACTTC.

Many counts were recorded for this clonotype. The V and J genes are TRBV20-1 and TRBJ2-7; tentative D call: TRBD2 (5 bases). CDR3 length: 13 amino acids. Germline V gene data show CDR1 as DFQATT and CDR2 as SNEGSKA (reference sequence). V gave up 7 bases and J gave up 5 bases, with 18 bases separating them. The CDR3 nucleotides are TGCAGTGTAAGCGGAGACTGGCGTGACGAGCAGTACTTC. Amino acids: CSVSGDWRDEQYF.

The chain carries TRBV12-3 or TRBV12-4 and TRBJ2-3; 7 positions match TRBD1. This CDR3 is 19 amino acids long. Losses at the gene ends were 6 bases for V and 0 bases for J; bases not matched to a gene: 18. The CDR3 region is CASSSLMGQRPSSTDTQYF. The CDR3 DNA reads TGTGCCAGCAGCTCCCTAATGGGACAGAGACCCTCTAGCACAGATACGCAGTATTTT.

The chain has TRBV20-1 and TRBJ2-2, with a possible D match to TRBD2 (6 bases). V lost 3 bases, J lost 6 bases, and 11 bases lay in between. CDR1 DFQATT and CDR2 SNEGSKA come from the germline V gene (reference sequence). There are 13 residues in the CDR3. The CDR3 loop is CSARSGSAGELFF. Here the CDR3 DNA reads TGCAGTGCTAGGTCCGGGAGCGCCGGGGAGCTGTTTTTT.

This clonotype showed up many times. This chain joins TRBV25-1 and TRBJ1-1; D uncertain. The CDR3 runs 14 residues. The germline CDR1 and CDR2 sequences are MGHDK and SYGVNS. The ends were cut back, 4 bases at V and 0 bases at J, with 9 bases in the middle. The CDR3 DNA reads as TGTGCCAGCAGTGCGCCAACAGTGAACACTGAAGCTTTCTTT. It yields the protein CASSAPTVNTEAFF.

This clonotype was recorded a few times. V usage is TRBV20-1 and J usage is TRBJ1-5; 8 nucleotides agree with TRBD1. Germline lookup yields CDR1 DFQATT and CDR2 SNEGSKA (reference sequence). The CDR3 has 13 amino acids. V was clipped by 6 bases and J by 5 bases; unmatched bases: 6. In DNA, the CDR3 is TGCAGTGCCCACGGACAGGGCGATCAGCCCCAGCATTTT. It translates to CSAHGQGDQPQHF.

Turning to this clonotype: Relative to the germline gene, one junction end is altered; a read error may explain this. The CDR3 protein is CASSLDRQSYGYPF. CDR3 nucleotides: TGCGCCAGCAGCTTGGATAGACAGAGCTATGGCTACCCCTTC. V gene TRBV5-1 combines with J gene TRBJ1-2; maybe TRBD1 (5 bases). This CDR3 is built from 14 residues. The germline gives CDR1 SGHRS, CDR2 YFSETQ.

The J gene is TRBJ2-2, the V gene TRBV5-1, with 8 bases matching TRBD2. The CDR3 length is 16 residues. The germline gives CDR1 SGHRS, CDR2 YFSETQ. The ends lost 3 bases at V and 1 base at J; junction bases unmatched: 5. The CDR3 sequence: CASSSFSGVNTGELFF. The CDR3 nucleotides are TGCGCCAGCAGCTCCTTTAGCGGGGTGAACACCGGGGAGCTGTTTTTT.

This chain joins TRBV12-3 or TRBV12-4 and TRBJ2-1; no definite D call. With 3 bases removed from V and 2 bases from J, the gap between germline ends came to 14 bases. The CDR3 consists of 16 residues. The CDR3 sequence: CASSLGLLNTYNEQFF. The CDR3 DNA reads as TGTGCCAGCAGTTTGGGGTTGCTCAACACCTACAATGAGCAGTTCTTC.

This clonotype was counted between two and nine times. The chain has TRBV20-1 and TRBJ2-5, with D possibly being TRBD2 (7 bases). The CDR3 length is 14 residues. V lost 2 bases and J 4 bases, leaving 14 bases between the germline ends. Per the germline V gene, CDR1 is DFQATT and CDR2 is SNEGSKA (reference sequence). The CDR3 region is CSARKGGVVETQYF. In DNA form, the CDR3 reads TGCAGTGCTAGAAAAGGGGGGGTAGTAGAGACCCAGTACTTC.

This clonotype showed up many times. A junction boundary mismatches the germline segment, possibly from a read error. This chain joins TRBV5-5 and TRBJ2-1, with 8 positions matching TRBD1. Germline V gene data show CDR1 as SGHKS and CDR2 as YYEKEE (reference sequence). This CDR3 is 16 amino acids long. CDR3 region: CASSLDQGARYNEHFF. In DNA form, the CDR3 reads TGTGCCAGCAGCTTGGACCAGGGGGCGCGTTACAATGAGCATTTCTTC. Full variable domain (outside the CDR3, taken from reference TRBV5-5 and TRBJ2-1): DAGVTQSPTHLIKTRGQQVTLRCSPISGHKSVSWYQQVLGQGPQFIFQYYEKEERGRGNFPDRFSARQFPNYSSELNVNALLLGDSALYLCASSLDQGARYNEHFFGPGTRLTVL.

This chain connects TRBV6-2 or TRBV6-3 to TRBJ2-1, with D unresolved. Germline lookup yields CDR1 MNHEY and CDR2 SVGEGT. The V end was cut by 1 base, the J end by 8 bases, with 18 bases between. The CDR3 consists of 16 residues. The CDR3 region is CASSYYRGALWDEQFF. CDR3 coding DNA: TGTGCCAGCAGTTACTACCGAGGAGCTCTTTGGGATGAGCAGTTCTTC.

The sample holds a few counts of this clonotype. This chain joins TRBV20-1 and TRBJ2-3; 7 nucleotides match TRBD1. Trimming removed 6 bases from V and 2 bases from J; junction bases left unmatched: 11. Germline assignment: CDR1 DFQATT and CDR2 SNEGSKA (reference sequence). CDR3 length: 15 residues. The CDR3 DNA reads TGCAGTGCACATGGGACAGAGACAAACACAGATACGCAGTATTTT. Its protein is CSAHGTETNTDTQYF.

This clonotype appeared a few times. The genes are TRBV5-5 and TRBJ2-7, with D possibly matching TRBD2 (6 bases). Germline V gene sequence: CDR1 SGHKS, CDR2 YYEKEE (reference sequence). The CDR3 contains 13 residues. The V gene lost 6 bases and the J gene lost 2 bases, with 12 bases spanning the gap. The CDR3 DNA reads as TGTGCCAGCACCCCGACTAGTCCCTACGAGCAGTACTTC. Its protein product is CASTPTSPYEQYF.